Listed here are 30 T cell receptor beta chains from one sample, sequenced in a study of T cells in localized non-small cell lung cancer. Profiled with immunoSEQ multiplex PCR; TCRdb holds only in-frame clones, not every one. The data show around 1,000 clones, 15% to 20% seen once. Material: lung tumor tissue, obtained before any cancer treatment. The receptors originated from a woman between 40 and 69 years old with stage II lung adenocarcinoma.

Relative to its sample, this clone is medium-sized (0.01 to 0.1%). J is TRBJ2-1 and V is TRBV11-3, with 9 bases fitting TRBD2. With 1 base clipped from V and 6 bases from J, the junction kept 13 bases outside the gene matches. Germline V CDR1 and CDR2: SGHNT, YENEEA. This CDR3 comprises 18 residues. The CDR3 DNA sequence: TGTGCCAGCAGCTTAGTGTTGAGCGGGGGGCCCCTCCCCAATGAGCAGTTCTTC. It yields the protein CASSLVLSGGPLPNEQFF.

V gene TRBV19 combines with J gene TRBJ2-7, with TRBD1 matching 10 bases. The CDR3 is made up of 15 amino acids. J was trimmed by 3 bases and V by 10 bases; bases with no gene match: 12. The germline V gene encodes CDR1 LNHDA and CDR2 SQIVND (reference sequence). CDR3 amino acids: CATRTGGSLIYEQYF. CDR3 in DNA: TGTGCCACGCGGACAGGGGGGAGCCTAATCTACGAGCAGTACTTC.

By share, this clone ranks as medium-sized. The chain couples TRBV11-3 to TRBJ1-1; TRBD1 matches at 7 bases. The ends lost 3 bases at V and 10 bases at J; junction bases unmatched: 11. This CDR3 is built from 14 residues. Germline V gene sequence: CDR1 SGHNT, CDR2 YENEEA. The CDR3: CASSFRGPGQPAFF. Here the CDR3 DNA reads TGTGCCAGCAGCTTTCGAGGACCGGGACAGCCAGCTTTCTTT.

This clone was detected a few times. This chain uses TRBV28 with TRBJ1-1; D might be TRBD1 (5 bases). Germline assignment: CDR1 MDHEN and CDR2 SYDVKM. The CDR3 spans 14 residues. Deletions cut 5 bases from V and 1 base from J, with 11 bases between. DNA of the CDR3: TGTGCCAGCAGTCCCGGCGGGGGGAACACTGAAGCTTTCTTT. This translates into CASSPGGGNTEAFF.

This clone was counted ten times or more. The gene calls are TRBV6-7 and TRBJ2-7; D unclear. TRBV6-7 is given ORF status, its function remaining uncertain. The CDR3 has 11 amino acids. The V end lost 10 bases, the J end lost 3 bases, and 10 bases lay between the germline ends. Written as DNA, the CDR3 is TGTGCCACCGAGTCGGGCTACGAGCAGTACTTC. Encoded protein: CATESGYEQYF.

This clone was found a few times. The chain links TRBV28 to TRBJ2-5; D is unclear. V gave up 8 bases and J gave up 0 bases, with 7 bases separating them. The CDR3 totals 12 residues. Germline V gene sequence: CDR1 MDHEN, CDR2 SYDVKM. The CDR3 loop is CASRNYQETQYF. As DNA, the CDR3 is TGTGCCAGCCGAAATTACCAAGAGACCCAGTACTTC. Full variable domain (remainder filled in from reference TRBV28 and TRBJ2-5): DVKVTQSSRYLVKRTGEKVFLECVQDMDHENMFWYRQDPGLGLRLIYFSYDVKMKEKGDIPEGYSVSREKKERFSLILESASTNQTSMYLCASRNYQETQYFGPGTRLLVL.

This clone was counted only a few times. This sequence joins TRBV6-8 and TRBJ2-1, with D possibly matching TRBD2 (5 bases). CDR1 and CDR2 (germline): MNHGY, SAAAGT. This CDR3 has 14 residues. V was trimmed by 6 bases and J by 3 bases, leaving 12 bases between them. The CDR3 sequence: CASSPGVGYNEQFF. CDR3 DNA: TGTGCCAGCAGCCCCGGGGTAGGCTACAATGAGCAGTTCTTC.

The rearrangement links TRBV9 to TRBJ2-3; D is uncertain. Germline CDR1 and CDR2: SGDLS and YYNGEE. V gave up 5 bases and J gave up 3 bases, with 19 bases separating them. This CDR3 spans 16 amino acids. The CDR3 nucleotides read TGTGCCAGCAGTGGAGTCAGCAACATCGCTACAGATACGCAGTATTTT. Its protein product is CASSGVSNIATDTQYF.

The chain has TRBV5-1 and TRBJ1-4; no clear D. Looked up from germline, CDR1 is SGHRS and CDR2 is YFSETQ. CDR3 length: 15 residues. V was pared by 0 bases and J by 0 bases, with 6 bases between. CDR3 nucleotides: TGCGCCAGCAGCTTGGTTCCTGCAACTAATGAAAAACTGTTTTTT. It encodes CASSLVPATNEKLFF. The whole variable domain, filled in from reference TRBV5-1 and TRBJ1-4, reads KAGVTQTPRYLIKTRGQQVTLSCSPISGHRSVSWYQQTPGQGLQFLFEYFSETQRNKGNFPGRFSGRQFSNSRSEMNVSTLELGDSALYLCASSLVPATNEKLFFGSGTQLSVL.

This clone is labeled as medium-sized. The V gene is TRBV11-3, the J gene TRBJ1-1; 10 nucleotides match TRBD1. This CDR3 is 15 amino acids long. Looked up from germline, CDR1 is SGHNT and CDR2 is YENEEA. The V segment lost 6 bases and the J segment 3 bases; nucleotides outside the gene matches: 7. The CDR3 protein is CASRPGTGEHTEAFF. CDR3 nucleotide sequence: TGTGCCAGCAGACCCGGGACAGGGGAGCACACTGAAGCTTTCTTT.

By frequency in the sample, this clone is medium-sized. The genes are TRBV11-3 and TRBJ1-1, with D possibly matching TRBD1 (6 bases). This CDR3 region has 14 residues. The V gene's germline CDR1 is SGHNT and CDR2 YENEEA. V was clipped by 3 bases and J by 3 bases, with 11 bases between them. CDR3 nucleotides: TGTGCCAGCAGCTTTACAGGGTCGGACACTGAAGCTTTCTTT. The encoded protein is CASSFTGSDTEAFF.

The chain has TRBV6-8 and TRBJ2-7; 9 positions match TRBD1. CDR1 is MNHGY, CDR2 SAAAGT, per germline. Germline trimming cut 2 bases from V and 2 bases from J; bases unmatched to any gene: 4. There are 15 residues in the CDR3. The CDR3 spells CASSYRRQGAYEQYF. CDR3 nucleotides: TGTGCCAGCAGTTACCGACGACAGGGGGCCTACGAGCAGTACTTC.

The J gene is TRBJ2-2, the V gene TRBV19; 13 bases map to TRBD2. V lost 4 bases, J lost 2 bases, and 10 bases stayed unmatched. CDR3 size: 19 residues. The germline V gene encodes CDR1 LNHDA and CDR2 SQIVND (reference sequence). The CDR3 sequence: CASSKARLAGGQNTGELFF. CDR3 sequence (DNA): TGTGCCAGTAGTAAAGCTCGACTAGCGGGGGGCCAAAACACCGGGGAGCTGTTTTTT.

V usage is TRBV28 and J usage is TRBJ1-2; D uncertain. V was clipped by 5 bases and J by 4 bases, with 8 bases between them. Germline CDR1 MDHEN, CDR2 SYDVKM. This CDR3 has 12 amino acids. The CDR3 reads CASSLSLYGYTF. CDR3 nucleotides: TGTGCCAGCAGTCTCAGCCTCTATGGCTACACCTTC.

This rearrangement joins TRBV9 to TRBJ2-7, with TRBD1 identical over 8 bases. The CDR3 is 14 amino acids. Germline CDR1 reads SGDLS; CDR2 reads YYNGEE. V dropped 4 bases and J dropped 3; count of bases not matched to a gene: 6. CDR3 bases: TGTGCCAGCAGCCCACAGGGGGGTTTCTACGAGCAGTACTTC. Translating gives CASSPQGGFYEQYF.

This clone is labeled as medium-sized. This sequence joins TRBV4-1 and TRBJ2-7; 8 bases are a match to TRBD1. Germline trimming cut 4 bases from V and 1 base from J; bases unmatched to any gene: 9. Germline lookup yields CDR1 MGHRA and CDR2 YSYEKL. The CDR3 totals 16 residues. Here the CDR3 DNA reads TGCGCCAGCAGCCTAGGGGCGACAGGGGAATCCTACGAGCAGTACTTC. Its translation is CASSLGATGESYEQYF.

This clone was observed a handful of times. The genes are TRBV6-8 and TRBJ1-1; tentatively, D is TRBD1 (6 bases). The germline gives CDR1 MNHGY, CDR2 SAAAGT. Deletions cut 11 bases from V and 7 bases from J, with 20 bases between. The CDR3 contains 13 residues. The CDR3 sequence: CASFRDKGFEAFF. CDR3 nucleotides: TGTGCCTCCTTCCGGGACAAAGGGTTTGAAGCTTTCTTT.

This clone occurred a few times. CDR3 sequence reads: CASSYPQASPHEQYF. The CDR3 DNA is TGTGCCAGCAGTTACCCCCAGGCTAGCCCCCACGAGCAGTACTTC. The chain is built from TRBV6-8 and TRBJ2-7, with TRBD2 as a possible D gene (5 bases). Germline loops: CDR1 MNHGY, CDR2 SAAAGT. The CDR3 sequence is 15 residues long. Deletions cut 2 bases from V and 5 bases from J, with 16 bases between.

This sequence joins TRBV19 and TRBJ2-7, with D possibly TRBD1 on 6 matching bases. Germline V gene lookup returns CDR1 LNHDA and CDR2 SQIVND (reference sequence). V was clipped by 1 base and J by 3 bases, with 13 bases between them. This CDR3 has 15 residues. Here the CDR3 DNA reads TGTGCCAGTAGTATAGCCCCAGGGGTGGGCTACGAGCAGTACTTC. It specifies CASSIAPGVGYEQYF. Complete variable domain (other parts from reference TRBV19 and TRBJ2-7): DGGITQSPKYLFRKEGQNVTLSCEQNLNHDAMYWYRQDPGQGLRLIYYSQIVNDFQKGDIAEGYSVSREKKESFPLTVTSAQKNPTAFYLCASSIAPGVGYEQYFGPGTRLTVT.

This clone is deemed medium-sized. The chain employs TRBV6-8 and TRBJ2-6; no definite D call. The germline V gene encodes CDR1 MNHGY and CDR2 SAAAGT. Trimming stripped 6 bases from V and 0 bases from J, with 9 bases between. This CDR3 has 15 residues. For the CDR3, the DNA is TGTGCCAGCAGAGGGCCCAGCTCTGGGGCCAACGTCCTGACTTTC. Its translation is CASRGPSSGANVLTF.

The sample holds a few counts of this clone. This sequence joins TRBV11-3 and TRBJ2-7; 7 bases agree with TRBD1. J was trimmed by 4 bases and V by 5 bases; bases with no gene match: 8. This CDR3 has 14 amino acids. Germline-derived CDR1 and CDR2 are SGHNT and YENEEA. CDR3 bases: TGTGCCAGCAGCCCAGCTTCAGGGGGTTACGAGCAGTACTTC. It specifies CASSPASGGYEQYF.

This clone is large. The rearrangement links TRBV28 to TRBJ1-2; D unresolved. This CDR3 spans 14 amino acids. CDR1 MDHEN and CDR2 SYDVKM come from the germline V gene. The ends were cut back, 5 bases at V and 2 bases at J, with 12 bases in the middle. The CDR3 sequence is CASSNPGQNYGYTF. The CDR3 DNA follows: TGTGCCAGCAGTAATCCGGGCCAAAACTATGGCTACACCTTC.

The CDR3 DNA follows: TGTGCCAGTAGTACGGGGAAAGGAAACTACGAGCAGTACTTC. Translation gives CASSTGKGNYEQYF. This chain uses TRBV19 with TRBJ2-7; the D gene is possibly TRBD2 (5 bases). V was pared by 4 bases and J by 3 bases, with 13 bases between. CDR3 size: 14 residues. Germline loops: CDR1 LNHDA, CDR2 SQIVND (reference sequence). Drawing the rest from reference TRBV19 and TRBJ2-7, the complete variable domain is DGGITQSPKYLFRKEGQNVTLSCEQNLNHDAMYWYRQDPGQGLRLIYYSQIVNDFQKGDIAEGYSVSREKKESFPLTVTSAQKNPTAFYLCASSTGKGNYEQYFGPGTRLTVT.

The chain has TRBV30 and TRBJ1-1, with 7 bases that match TRBD1. The junction had 7 bases not matched to a gene; V was cut back by 5 bases and J by 4 bases. In germline, CDR1 is GTSNPN, CDR2 SVGIG (reference sequence). The CDR3 sequence is 13 residues long. In DNA, the CDR3 is TGTGCCTGGGACAGGGCAGAGGGCACTGAAGCTTTCTTT. Translating it yields CAWDRAEGTEAFF.

The gene calls are TRBV25-1 and TRBJ1-1; D gene uncertain. V was trimmed by 6 bases and J by 1 base, leaving 9 bases between them. The CDR3 length is 13 residues. From germline, CDR1 is MGHDK and CDR2 SYGVNS. DNA for the CDR3: TGTGCCAGCAGGCTGGGCGGGAACACTGAAGCTTTCTTT. It encodes CASRLGGNTEAFF.

In this sample, this clone turned up a few times. This rearrangement joins TRBV6-8 to TRBJ1-1, with unresolved D. The germline gives CDR1 MNHGY, CDR2 SAAAGT. The CDR3 has 14 amino acids. With 8 bases removed from V and 1 base from J, the gap between germline ends came to 14 bases. CDR3 residues: CASRLISWNTEAFF. Written as DNA, the CDR3 is TGTGCCAGCCGACTTATTTCATGGAACACTGAAGCTTTCTTT.

By proportion, this clone is medium-sized. The chain combines TRBV7-2 with TRBJ2-5; D unclear. Germline CDR1 and CDR2: SGHTA and FQGNSA. The ends were cut back, 3 bases at V and 1 base at J, with 6 bases in the middle. The CDR3 extends over 13 amino acids. The CDR3 is CASSFHIQETQYF. The CDR3, as DNA: TGTGCCAGCAGCTTTCACATCCAAGAGACCCAGTACTTC.

This clone is deemed medium-sized. The genes are TRBV11-3 and TRBJ2-7; 9 bases are shared with TRBD1. Germline CDR1 and CDR2: SGHNT and YENEEA. With V trimmed by 5 bases and J by 2 bases, 7 bases remained unmatched. The CDR3 extends over 15 amino acids. The CDR3 loop is CASSRQGGITYEQYF. Here the CDR3 DNA reads TGTGCCAGCAGCCGACAGGGGGGAATAACCTACGAGCAGTACTTC. The entire variable domain, with the rest obtained from reference TRBV11-3 and TRBJ2-7, is as follows: EAGVVQSPRYKIIEKKQPVAFWCNPISGHNTLYWYLQNLGQGPELLIRYENEEAVDDSQLPKDRFSAERLKGVDSTLKIQPAELGDSAVYLCASSRQGGITYEQYFGPGTRLTVT.

Here the CDR3 DNA reads TGTGCCAGCAGCTGGACAGGGGCCACTGAAGCTTTCTTT. Its translation is CASSWTGATEAFF. The V gene is TRBV7-2, the J gene TRBJ1-1, with 9 bases matching TRBD1. Germline CDR1 reads SGHTA; CDR2 reads FQGNSA. J lost 4 bases, V lost 4 bases, and 1 base had no gene match. The CDR3 is made up of 13 amino acids. Full variable domain (outside the CDR3, taken from reference TRBV7-2 and TRBJ1-1): GAGVSQSPSNKVTEKGKDVELRCDPISGHTALYWYRQSLGQGLEFLIYFQGNSAPDKSGLPSDRFSAERTGGSVSTLTIQRTQQEDSAVYLCASSWTGATEAFFGQGTRLTVV.

This clone is judged large (0.1 to 1%). This chain joins TRBV11-3 and TRBJ2-5, with TRBD1 identical over 7 bases. V lost 5 bases and J lost 7; bases outside the gene matches: 13. The CDR3 is made up of 15 amino acids. Germline assignment: CDR1 SGHNT and CDR2 YENEEA. CDR3 in amino acids: CASSQTSGGIGTQYF. CDR3 nucleotides: TGTGCCAGCAGCCAGACCTCAGGGGGAATAGGGACCCAGTACTTC.